This T cell receptor beta chain came from a study of breast tumors, draining lymph nodes, adjacent tissues. The study, taken as a whole, reports: Tumors had less TCR diversity than lymph nodes, more than nontumor tissue. The data were judged consistent with most tumor T cells coming from lymph node and expanding in tumor. Luminal-like breast cancer showed significantly greater tumor-nontumor repertoire similarity than basal-like breast cancer did.

MiXCR, applied by TCRdb to the multiplex PCR reads, yields one record per CDR3 protein. The sample shows some 10,000 distinct CDR3 sequences, about 48% of them seen only once. This clonotype showed up just a few times. Its antigen is not known. This receptor was taken from a female donor with breast cancer. Some clones in this sample may be carry-over from other donors' samples. Sequencing used breast tumor tissue.

The CDR3 bases are TGTGCCAGCAGCGCCACGGGGGGGAACTATGGCTACACCTTC. Protein product: CASSATGGNYGYTF. The chain is built from TRBV9 and TRBJ1-2; D is possibly TRBD1 (5 bases). V lost 3 bases, J lost 2 bases, and 11 bases lay in between. The CDR3 runs to 14 residues. Germline V gene sequence: CDR1 SGDLS, CDR2 YYNGEE.